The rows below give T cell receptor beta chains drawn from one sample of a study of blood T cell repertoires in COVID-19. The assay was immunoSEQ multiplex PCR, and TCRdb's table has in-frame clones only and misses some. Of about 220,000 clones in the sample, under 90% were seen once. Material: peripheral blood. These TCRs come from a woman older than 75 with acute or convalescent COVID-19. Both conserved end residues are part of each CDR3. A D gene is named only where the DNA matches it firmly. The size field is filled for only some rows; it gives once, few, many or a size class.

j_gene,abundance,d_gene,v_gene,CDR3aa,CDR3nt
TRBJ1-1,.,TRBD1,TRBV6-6,CASSSQDRGDTEAFF,TGTGCCAGCAGTAGCCAGGACAGGGGGGACACTGAAGCTTTCTTT
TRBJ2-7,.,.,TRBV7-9,CASSARGTTYEQYF,TGTGCCAGCAGCGCGAGGGGGACGACCTACGAGCAGTACTTC
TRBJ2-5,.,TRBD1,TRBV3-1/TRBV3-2,CASSPTGGLETQYF,TGTGCCAGCAGCCCTACAGGGGGCCTGGAGACCCAGTACTTC
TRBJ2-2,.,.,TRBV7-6,CASSKAQGWIGELFF,TGTGCCAGCAGCAAAGCTCAGGGGTGGATCGGGGAGCTGTTTTTT
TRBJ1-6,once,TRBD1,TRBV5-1,CASSLRQGDANSPLHF,TGCGCCAGCAGCTTGAGGCAGGGGGACGCGAATTCACCCCTCCACTTT
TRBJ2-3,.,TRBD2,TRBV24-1,CATPFGRGGTLADTQYF,TGTGCCACTCCCTTCGGGCGGGGGGGGACTCTGGCAGATACGCAGTATTTT
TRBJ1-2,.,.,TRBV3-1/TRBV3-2,CASSAGSGYTF,TGTGCCAGCAGCGCAGGGTCTGGCTACACCTTC
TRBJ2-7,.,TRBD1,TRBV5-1,CASSLTGTGYDYEQYF,TGCGCCAGCAGCTTGACAGGGACAGGGTATGACTACGAGCAGTACTTC
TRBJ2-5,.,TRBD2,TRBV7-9,CASSTPSGGAGETQYF,TGTGCCAGCAGCACTCCTAGCGGGGGGGCCGGAGAGACCCAGTACTTC
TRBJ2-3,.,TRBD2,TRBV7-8,CASSSRTSGAGDTQYF,TGTGCCAGCAGCTCCAGGACTAGCGGGGCCGGAGATACGCAGTATTTT
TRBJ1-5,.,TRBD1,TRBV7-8,CASTAGTGYDQPQHF,TGTGCCAGCACGGCTGGGACAGGGTACGATCAGCCCCAGCATTTT
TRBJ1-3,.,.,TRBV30,CAWSAQNTIYF,TGTGCCTGGAGTGCCCAGAACACCATATATTTT
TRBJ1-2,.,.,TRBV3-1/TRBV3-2,CASSPMGPYGYTF,TGTGCCAGCAGCCCCATGGGGCCCTATGGCTACACCTTC
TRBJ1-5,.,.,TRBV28,CASSTRGGPRQPQHF,TGTGCCAGCAGTACCCGCGGGGGGCCGCGACAGCCCCAGCATTTT